This T cell receptor (beta chain) came from a study of shared clonotypes between healthy human individuals. Looking at the study overall: The people who gave samples were two women and a few men aged 18 to 49.

Deep was the level at which the assay was run. How the authors handled the data: ImmunoSEQ gave junction-only sequences without quality scores, so filtering differed. The protocol was immunoSEQ multiplex PCR, while the TCRdb copy is restricted to in-frame clones and leaves out a portion. D and trimming were read from the DNA, whereas the V and J calls and clone size are those reported in that table. The sample contains approximately 500,000 clones, 90% to 97% of which appear only once. Study-wide results and caveats: Sorted-subset sequencing was shown by rarefaction to be incomplete despite large depth.

The CDR3 is 14 amino acids. The V gene's germline CDR1 is WSHSY and CDR2 SAAADI. The V end lost 7 bases, the J end lost 6 bases, and 16 bases lay between the germline ends. Points on this clone: Its target is unknown.

The material sequenced was naive CD4+ T cells sorted from blood. Indicated subset: CD45RA+ positively selected. The V gene is TRBV10-2, the J gene TRBJ2-4; D possibly uses TRBD1 or TRBD2 (5 bases each). The origin of this receptor is a woman under 40 in good health. Here the CDR3 reads CASTFWGSLNIQYF. In DNA form, the CDR3 reads TGCGCCAGCACCTTTTGGGGGAGTTTAAACATTCAGTACTTC.